The TCR beta chain under discussion was sequenced for a study of blood T cell repertoires in COVID-19. Overall study: Some COVID-19 samples were acute and others convalescent; all came from the United States, Italy and Spain.

As processed by the authors: Amplifying reference gene primers gave estimates of nucleated cell counts. The method was immunoSEQ multiplex PCR; TCRdb's version includes in-frame clones alone and lacks a portion of them. The V and J calls and clone size come from that table; D and trimming were worked out from the DNA. The table lists about 140,000 clones, around 88% of them singletons. Germline CDR1 reads LNHDA; CDR2 reads SQIVND (reference sequence). The ends lost 6 bases at V and 4 bases at J; junction bases unmatched: 4. CDR3 length: 15 amino acids. A single count supports this clone. This receptor was identified in a human donor in a cohort sampled during active COVID-19. The source material was peripheral blood. The V call is TRBV19, the J call TRBJ2-5; 14 nucleotides line up with TRBD2. The CDR3 protein is CASRGGTSGGETQYF. In nucleotides, the CDR3 is TGTGCCAGTAGGGGTGGGACTAGCGGGGGAGAGACCCAGTACTTC.